This paragraph covers one T cell receptor beta chain sequence. Source study methods: Nucleated cell counts were estimated from reference gene primer amplification. Measured with immunoSEQ multiplex PCR; TCRdb has only the in-frame clones, and not every one. D and trimming come from the DNA, and the V and J calls and clone size come from that table. Among over 90,000 clones listed, more than 85% were seen once. The data stem from a study of blood T cell repertoires in COVID-19. The wider study: Sources were T cells, B-cell-depleted T cells, or PBMCs; the material itself was cDNA or gDNA.

The CDR3 is 15 amino acids. Losses at the gene ends were 2 bases for V and 3 bases for J; bases not matched to a gene: 4. The germline gives CDR1 MGHRA, CDR2 YSYEKL. This TCR derives from a man aged 50-60 years with active or convalescent COVID-19. The chain uses TRBV4-1 and TRBJ1-1; TRBD1 matches 9 bases. Sample: peripheral blood. Here the CDR3 reads CASSQRQGEDTEAFF. DNA for the CDR3: TGCGCCAGCAGCCAACGACAGGGGGAAGACACTGAAGCTTTCTTT.